This T cell receptor (beta chain) emerged from a study of T cells in Graves' hyperthyroidism and ophthalmopathy. Study-level background: Upon initial diagnosis and before any treatment, peripheral blood was collected. Study-level points and caveats: Blood also carried most thyroid clonotypes expanded above 0.001.

This clonotype has a count of ten or more. Its antigen is as yet unknown. A patient was excluded if there was uncontrolled infection, other autoimmune disease, pregnancy or lactation. Using around 10 ml of fresh peripheral blood, PBMCs were prepared. Template material for amplifying TCR beta CDR3 regions consisted of RNA transcripts. In the first-round RT-PCR of the TCR CDR3, the HTBI primer set was used. TCRdb re-called the multiplex PCR reads with MiXCR, one entry per CDR3 protein. Among about 640,000 distinct CDR3 sequences listed, 13% to 15% were seen once. The germline V gene encodes CDR1 SGHRS and CDR2 YFSETQ. The CDR3 length is 13 residues. The V segment lost 2 bases and the J segment 6 bases; nucleotides outside the gene matches: 3.

The sequencing sample was made of blood. This rearrangement joins TRBV5-1 to TRBJ2-7, with 9 positions matching TRBD1. The TCR originated in a woman between 45 and 60 years old with Graves' ophthalmopathy. CDR3 DNA sequence: TGCGCCAGCAGCTTAGCGACAGGGGGCGAGCAGTACTTC. Amino acids: CASSLATGGEQYF.